This T cell receptor (beta chain) originates from a study of human T cells and chemical hapten exposure. MiXCR, run by TCRdb on the RACE reads, gives a single entry per CDR3 protein. This sample carries roughly 380,000 distinct CDR3 sequences, 4.8% of them seen once, and the ten largest clones take around 2.3%. The CDR3 covers 15 residues. Per germline, CDR1 SGHVS and CDR2 FNYEAQ. The J segment lost 7 bases and the V segment lost 2 bases, leaving 10 bases of the junction unmatched. On this clonotype: This sequence may be a read error, since a much larger clone differs from it by one base.

Specified time point: patch test 1, 2 weeks after DPC sensitization. The treatment was: therapeutic diphenylcyclopropenone sensitization with weekly scalp DPC. The sample in question was whole blood, obtained in connection with sensitization to the hapten diphenylcyclopropenone (DPC). This sequence originates from a woman in her forties or fifties with alopecia areata. Some clones in this sample may be carry-over from other donors' samples. This chain connects TRBV7-6 to TRBJ2-7, with 8 positions matching TRBD1. CDR3 bases: TGTGCCAGCAGCTTATTCAGGCAGGGGGCTGAAGAGCAGTACTTC. Protein: CASSLFRQGAEEQYF. The full variable domain, with the rest looked up from reference TRBV7-6 and TRBJ2-7, is GAGVSQSPRYKVTKRGQDVALRCDPISGHVSLYWYRQALGQGPEFLTYFNYEAQQDKSGLPNDRFSAERPEGSISTLTIQRTEQRDSAMYRCASSLFRQGAEEQYFGPGTRLTVT.